This TCR beta chain was identified during a study of T cells expressing NK-cell markers. Study at large: Eight donors were sequenced, seven testing HCMV-seropositive and one testing seronegative. Overall study results and limits: HCMV specificity of expanded NKG2C+ T cell clones remained unclear.

The CDR3 is made up of 15 amino acids. Per germline, CDR1 SGHRS and CDR2 YFSETQ. Libraries used 5'RACE template switching adding universal primer site and UMIs. TCRdb reprocessed the 5' RACE reads and stores each CDR3 protein as one record, lacking DNA. Its table lists approximately 150,000 distinct CDR3 sequences. On this clonotype itself: Its antigen is not known.

This clonotype was sampled from a woman aged 18 to 75 in good health. The sequenced material came from blood T cells: a sorted CD56 or NKG2C T cell subset, CD4+ or CD8+ T cells, or bulk PBMC T cells (not recorded which). This chain links TRBV5-1 with TRBJ1-1; TCRdb's D call, TRBD1, is unchecked because there is no DNA. The CDR3 sequence: CASSMGQGLSTEAFF. Using reference TRBV5-1 and TRBJ1-1 for the parts outside the CDR3, the full variable domain is KAGVTQTPRYLIKTRGQQVTLSCSPISGHRSVSWYQQTPGQGLQFLFEYFSETQRNKGNFPGRFSGRQFSNSRSEMNVSTLELGDSALYLCASSMGQGLSTEAFFGQGTRLTVV.